This T cell receptor beta chain was captured by sequencing in a study of blood T cell repertoires in COVID-19. Method: immunoSEQ multiplex PCR; TCRdb's copy keeps in-frame clones and lacks some. The table includes 150,000 to 190,000 clones, about 80% detected once. Germline loops: CDR1 SGHRS, CDR2 YFSETQ. The CDR3 spans 15 residues. V lost 4 bases to trimming and J lost 1 base, with 12 bases between them. Recruits, aged roughly 18 to 95 years, lived in some 25 US areas. Cohort 3 recovered donors had two negative PCRs, clearance, or symptom resolution. The receptor's source is a man aged 50 to 59 who had recovered from COVID-19. Specimen: PBMCs or T cells enriched from blood (not recorded which). This chain uses TRBV5-1 with TRBJ1-3; D may be TRBD1 (5 bases). This CDR3 is CASSATGTSGNTIYF. The CDR3 DNA follows: TGCGCCAGCAGCGCCACCGGGACTTCTGGAAACACCATATATTTT.